This is a list of T cell receptor beta chains from one sample in a study of Ad26.COV2.S vaccination and SARS-CoV-2 variants. TCRdb keeps only in-frame clones here, not all; method: immunoSEQ multiplex PCR. The sample carries roughly 270,000 clones, about 90% recorded once. The specimen was peripheral blood, collected in a trial of Ad26.COV2.S vaccine versus placebo. The receptor source for this set is a person aged 18-65 years who received the Ad26.COV2.S COVID-19 vaccine or a placebo. Both conserved end residues are part of each CDR3. A D gene is named only where the DNA matches it firmly. Where a row states a size, it is once, few, many or the class of an expanded clone; other rows omit it.

.	TRBJ2-7	.	TRBV10-3	CAIRGTDRPSEQYF	TGTGCCATCAGGGGGACCGATCGGCCCAGCGAGCAGTACTTC
TRBD1	TRBJ1-2	once	TRBV5-1	CATAGQGSNYGYTF	TGCGCCACCGCCGGACAGGGATCAAACTATGGCTACACCTTC
TRBD1	TRBJ1-2	once	TRBV7-2	CASSRGQLYGYTF	TGTGCCAGCAGCCGGGGACAGCTCTATGGCTACACCTTC
TRBD1	TRBJ2-1	.	TRBV5-1	CASSSQPGQVYNEQFF	TGCGCCAGCAGCTCACAACCGGGACAGGTCTACAATGAGCAGTTCTTC
TRBD2	TRBJ2-3	once	TRBV7-2	CASSLDQRGIGTDTQYF	TGTGCCAGCAGCTTAGACCAGCGGGGGATTGGCACAGATACGCAGTATTTT
TRBD1	TRBJ2-4	.	TRBV5-1	CASSLGQGRAKNIQYF	TGCGCCAGCAGCTTGGGACAGGGAAGGGCCAAAAACATTCAGTACTTC
.	TRBJ2-5	.	TRBV3-1/TRBV3-2	CASSRRSEETQYF	TGTGCCAGCAGCCGAAGAAGTGAAGAGACCCAGTACTTC
.	TRBJ1-1	.	TRBV11-2	CASSLDRTDLVLNTEAFF	TGTGCCAGCAGCTTAGATAGGACGGATCTTGTCTTGAACACTGAAGCTTTCTTT
.	TRBJ1-5	once	TRBV6-5	CASSYAGVPNQPQHF	TGTGCCAGCAGTTATGCAGGGGTCCCGAATCAGCCCCAGCATTTT
TRBD2	TRBJ2-3	once	TRBV28	CASSPSGGATDTQYF	TGTGCCAGCAGTCCCAGCGGGGGGGCAACAGATACGCAGTATTTT
TRBD2	TRBJ2-1	once	TRBV6-6	CASIIAGGSEQFF	TGTGCCAGCATTATAGCGGGAGGGAGCGAGCAGTTCTTC
.	TRBJ2-1	.	TRBV11-2	CASSFLDRYALKEQFF	TGTGCCAGCAGCTTTCTCGACAGGTATGCTCTTAAGGAGCAGTTCTTC
TRBD1	TRBJ2-3	.	TRBV7-9	CASSPGTASDTQYF	TGTGCCAGCAGCCCAGGGACAGCCTCAGATACGCAGTATTTT
.	TRBJ1-2	.	TRBV6-1	CASSERGGGYTF	TGTGCCAGCAGTGAAAGGGGTGGTGGCTACACCTTC
TRBD1	TRBJ2-1	few	TRBV3-1/TRBV3-2	CASSHRLGQVYNEQFF	TGTGCCAGCAGCCATCGCCTTGGACAGGTCTACAATGAGCAGTTCTTC
.	TRBJ1-6	once	TRBV5-1	CASSPEGSPLHF	TGCGCCAGCAGCCCCGAGGGGTCACCCCTCCACTTT
.	TRBJ2-5	.	TRBV7-9	CASSREAGYQETQYF	TGTGCCAGCAGCCGTGAGGCGGGCTACCAAGAGACCCAGTACTTC
.	TRBJ2-3	.	TRBV4-2	CASSPQPSSARTDTQYF	TGTGCCAGCAGCCCCCAACCATCTAGCGCCCGCACAGATACGCAGTATTTT
.	TRBJ2-3	.	TRBV5-1	CASSLESTDTQYF	TGCGCCAGCAGCTTGGAGAGCACAGATACGCAGTATTTT
TRBD2	TRBJ2-5	.	TRBV27	CASSSLAGAKETQYF	TGTGCCAGCAGTTCACTAGCGGGGGCAAAAGAGACCCAGTACTTC
TRBD1	TRBJ1-1	.	TRBV3-1/TRBV3-2	CASSQATGGPEAFF	TGTGCCAGCAGCCAAGCGACAGGGGGCCCCGAAGCTTTCTTT
.	TRBJ2-4	.	TRBV10-2	CASSEDSAAGAKNIQYF	TGCGCCAGCAGTGAGGATTCAGCAGCGGGAGCCAAAAACATTCAGTACTTC
.	TRBJ2-1	.	TRBV6-4	CASSDSWRDEQFF	TGTGCCAGCAGTGACTCTTGGCGGGATGAGCAGTTCTTC
.	TRBJ2-7	.	TRBV6-2/TRBV6-3	CASSNHRLNYEQYF	TGTGCCAGCAGCAACCACCGACTTAACTACGAGCAGTACTTC
TRBD1	TRBJ1-1	.	TRBV5-1	CASSLMGQGSAEAFF	TGCGCCAGCAGCTTGATGGGACAGGGGTCTGCTGAAGCTTTCTTT
.	TRBJ1-6	.	TRBV6-5	CASFQGGYPNSPLHF	TGTGCCAGCTTTCAGGGAGGGTACCCTAATTCACCCCTCCACTTT
TRBD1	TRBJ1-1	.	TRBV4-2	CASSQDGGQGANTEAFF	TGTGCCAGCAGCCAAGATGGGGGACAGGGGGCGAACACTGAAGCTTTCTTT
.	TRBJ1-1	.	TRBV6-5	CASSYSITGMNTEAFF	TGTGCCAGCAGTTACTCAATAACAGGGATGAACACTGAAGCTTTCTTT
TRBD1	TRBJ1-4	.	TRBV6-5	CASSYSRTGMDEKLFF	TGTGCCAGCAGTTACTCAAGGACAGGGATGGATGAAAAACTGTTTTTT
.	TRBJ1-3	.	TRBV7-8	CASSLGRGTPSGNTIYF	TGTGCCAGCAGCTTAGGGCGAGGAACCCCCTCTGGAAACACCATATATTTT
.	TRBJ1-1	.	TRBV7-2	CASSLGPGVDTEAFF	TGTGCCAGCAGCTTAGGGCCGGGGGTAGACACTGAAGCTTTCTTT
.	TRBJ1-5	.	TRBV5-5	CASSLDVGTSNQPQHF	TGTGCCAGCAGCTTGGATGTTGGCACTAGCAATCAGCCCCAGCATTTT